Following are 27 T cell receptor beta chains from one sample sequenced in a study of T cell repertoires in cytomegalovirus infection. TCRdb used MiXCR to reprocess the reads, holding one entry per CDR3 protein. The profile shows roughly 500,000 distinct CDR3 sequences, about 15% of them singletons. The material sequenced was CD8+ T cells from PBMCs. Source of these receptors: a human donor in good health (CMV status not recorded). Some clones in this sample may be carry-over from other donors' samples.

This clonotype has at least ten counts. The CDR3 coding sequence is TGTGCCAGCAGCTTACAGTCGATCAGAGATACGCAGTATTTT. Protein: CASSLQSIRDTQYF. The chain combines TRBV11-2 with TRBJ2-3; unclear D gene. This CDR3 is built from 14 residues. V lost 2 bases, J lost 5 bases, and 11 bases lay in between. CDR1 and CDR2 from the germline V gene are SGHAT and FQNNGV.

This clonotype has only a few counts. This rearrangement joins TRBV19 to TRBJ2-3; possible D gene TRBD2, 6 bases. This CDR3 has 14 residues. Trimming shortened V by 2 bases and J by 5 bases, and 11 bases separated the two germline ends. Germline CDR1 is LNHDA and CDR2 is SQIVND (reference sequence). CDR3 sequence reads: CASSIPRRGDTQYF. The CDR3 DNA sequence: TGTGCCAGTAGTATACCCCGGCGGGGAGATACGCAGTATTTT.

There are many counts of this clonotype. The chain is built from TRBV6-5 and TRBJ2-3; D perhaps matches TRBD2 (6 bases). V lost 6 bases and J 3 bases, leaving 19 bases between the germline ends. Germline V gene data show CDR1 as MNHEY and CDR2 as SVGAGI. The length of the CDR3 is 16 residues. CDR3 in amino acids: CASRYSMVAATDTQYF. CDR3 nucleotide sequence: TGTGCCAGCAGATATAGCATGGTAGCGGCTACAGATACGCAGTATTTT.

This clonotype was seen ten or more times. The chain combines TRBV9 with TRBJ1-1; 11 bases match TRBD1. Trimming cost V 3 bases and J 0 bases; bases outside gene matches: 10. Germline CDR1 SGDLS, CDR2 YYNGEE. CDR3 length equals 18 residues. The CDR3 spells CASSARPDRGLMNTEAFF. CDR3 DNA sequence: TGTGCCAGCAGCGCCAGACCGGACAGGGGGCTTATGAACACTGAAGCTTTCTTT.

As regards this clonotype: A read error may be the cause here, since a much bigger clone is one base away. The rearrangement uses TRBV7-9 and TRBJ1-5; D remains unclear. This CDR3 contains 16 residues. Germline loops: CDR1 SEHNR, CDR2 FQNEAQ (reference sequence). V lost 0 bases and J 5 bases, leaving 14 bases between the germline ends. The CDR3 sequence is CASSLAAAGGHQPQHF. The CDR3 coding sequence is TGTGCCAGCAGCTTAGCGGCGGCGGGCGGGCATCAGCCCCAGCATTTT.

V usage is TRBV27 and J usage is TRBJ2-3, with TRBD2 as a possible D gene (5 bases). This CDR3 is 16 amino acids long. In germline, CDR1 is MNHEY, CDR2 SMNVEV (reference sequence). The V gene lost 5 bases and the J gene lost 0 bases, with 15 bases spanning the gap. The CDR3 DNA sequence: TGTGCCAGCAGTCGAGCTCGGACTGTTAGCACAGATACGCAGTATTTT. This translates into CASSRARTVSTDTQYF.

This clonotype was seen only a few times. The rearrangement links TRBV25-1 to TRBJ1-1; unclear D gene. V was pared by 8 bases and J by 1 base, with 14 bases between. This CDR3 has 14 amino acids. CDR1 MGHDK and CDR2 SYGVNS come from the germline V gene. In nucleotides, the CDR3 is TGTGCCAGCGGAAAGGGTACGGCGAACACTGAAGCTTTCTTT. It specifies CASGKGTANTEAFF.

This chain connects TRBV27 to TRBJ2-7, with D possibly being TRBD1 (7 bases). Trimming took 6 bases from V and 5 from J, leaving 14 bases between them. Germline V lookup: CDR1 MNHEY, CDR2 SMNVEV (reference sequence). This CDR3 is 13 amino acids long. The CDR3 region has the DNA TGTGCCAGCAGCCATCAGGGGGGCGACGAGCAGTACTTC. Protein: CASSHQGGDEQYF.

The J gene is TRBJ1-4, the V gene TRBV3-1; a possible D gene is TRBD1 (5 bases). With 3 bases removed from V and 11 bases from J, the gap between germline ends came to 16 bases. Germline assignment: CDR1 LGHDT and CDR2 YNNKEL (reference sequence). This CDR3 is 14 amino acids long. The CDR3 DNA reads TGTGCCAGCAGCCAGCTACTACGGGGGGAGAAACTGTTTTTT. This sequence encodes CASSQLLRGEKLFF.

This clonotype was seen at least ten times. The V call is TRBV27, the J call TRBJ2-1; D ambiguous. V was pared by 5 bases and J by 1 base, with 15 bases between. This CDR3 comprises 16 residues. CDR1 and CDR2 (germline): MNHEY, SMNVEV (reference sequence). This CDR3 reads CASSPIALRSYNEQFF. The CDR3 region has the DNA TGTGCCAGCAGTCCTATAGCTTTGCGGTCCTACAATGAGCAGTTCTTC.

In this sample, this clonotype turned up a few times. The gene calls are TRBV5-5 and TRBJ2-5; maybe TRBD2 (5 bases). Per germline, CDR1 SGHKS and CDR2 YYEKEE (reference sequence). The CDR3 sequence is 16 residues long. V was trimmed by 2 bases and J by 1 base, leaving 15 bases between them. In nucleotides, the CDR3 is TGTGCCAGCAGCTTACGAAATTTAGGGAGCCAAGAGACCCAGTACTTC. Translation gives CASSLRNLGSQETQYF.

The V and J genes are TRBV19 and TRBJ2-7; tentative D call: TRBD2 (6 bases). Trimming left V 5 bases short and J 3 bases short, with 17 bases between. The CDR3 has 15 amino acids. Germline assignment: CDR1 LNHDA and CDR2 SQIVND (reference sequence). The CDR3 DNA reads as TGTGCCAGTAGTGTTTCTCCCGGGGGAGGCTACGAGCAGTACTTC. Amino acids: CASSVSPGGGYEQYF.

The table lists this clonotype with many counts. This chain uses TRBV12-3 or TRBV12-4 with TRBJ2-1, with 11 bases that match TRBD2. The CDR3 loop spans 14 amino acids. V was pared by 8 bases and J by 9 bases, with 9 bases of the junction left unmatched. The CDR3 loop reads CASREPSGGIEQFF. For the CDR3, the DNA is TGTGCCAGCCGGGAGCCTAGCGGGGGGATTGAGCAGTTCTTC.

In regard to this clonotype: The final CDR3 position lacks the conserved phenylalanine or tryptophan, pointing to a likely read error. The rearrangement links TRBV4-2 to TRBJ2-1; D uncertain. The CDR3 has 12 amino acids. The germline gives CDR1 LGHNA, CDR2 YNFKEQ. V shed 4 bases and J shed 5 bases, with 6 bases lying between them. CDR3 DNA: TGTGCCAGCAGCCGTGGAAACAATGAGCAGTTCTCC. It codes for CASSRGNNEQFS.

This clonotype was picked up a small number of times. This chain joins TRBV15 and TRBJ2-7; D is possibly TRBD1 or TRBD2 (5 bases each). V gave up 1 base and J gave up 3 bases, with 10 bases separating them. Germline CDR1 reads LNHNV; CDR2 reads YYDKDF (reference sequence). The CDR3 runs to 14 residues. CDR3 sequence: CATSRAGRDYEQYF. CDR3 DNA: TGTGCCACCAGCAGAGCGGGGCGCGACTACGAGCAGTACTTC.

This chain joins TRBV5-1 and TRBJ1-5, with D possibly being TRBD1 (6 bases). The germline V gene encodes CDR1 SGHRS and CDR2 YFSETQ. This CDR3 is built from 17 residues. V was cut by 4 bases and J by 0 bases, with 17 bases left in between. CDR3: CASSPVGGAYSNQPQHF. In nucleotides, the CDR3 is TGCGCCAGCAGCCCCGTGGGGGGCGCCTATAGCAATCAGCCCCAGCATTTT.

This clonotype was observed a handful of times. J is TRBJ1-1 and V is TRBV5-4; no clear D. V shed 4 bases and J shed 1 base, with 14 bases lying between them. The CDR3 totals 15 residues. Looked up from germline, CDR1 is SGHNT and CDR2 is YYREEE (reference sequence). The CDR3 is CASSATPASNTEAFF. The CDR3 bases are TGTGCCAGCAGCGCTACCCCCGCCTCGAACACTGAAGCTTTCTTT.

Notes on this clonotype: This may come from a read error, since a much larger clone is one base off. In DNA form, the CDR3 reads TGTGCCAGCAGCTTGGATTGGAGGTCAGGGCTCAATCAGCCCCAGCATTTT. It yields the protein CASSLDWRSGLNQPQHF. The chain is built from TRBV5-3 and TRBJ1-5; weak D call: TRBD1 (5 bases). TRBV5-3 is an open reading frame, and its role is uncertain. CDR3 size: 17 residues.

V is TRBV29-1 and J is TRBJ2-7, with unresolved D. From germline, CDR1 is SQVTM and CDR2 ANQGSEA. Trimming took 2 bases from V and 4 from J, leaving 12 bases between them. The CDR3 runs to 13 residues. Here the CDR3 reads CSVESVGIYEQYF. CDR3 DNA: TGCAGCGTTGAAAGCGTCGGAATATACGAGCAGTACTTC.

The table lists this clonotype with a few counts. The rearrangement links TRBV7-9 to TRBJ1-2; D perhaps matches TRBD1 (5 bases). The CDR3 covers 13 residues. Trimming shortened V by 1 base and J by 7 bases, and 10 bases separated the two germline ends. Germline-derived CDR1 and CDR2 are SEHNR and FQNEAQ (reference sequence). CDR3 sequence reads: CASSLGGPGGYTF. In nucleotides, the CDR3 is TGTGCCAGCAGCTTAGGGGGCCCCGGTGGCTACACCTTC.

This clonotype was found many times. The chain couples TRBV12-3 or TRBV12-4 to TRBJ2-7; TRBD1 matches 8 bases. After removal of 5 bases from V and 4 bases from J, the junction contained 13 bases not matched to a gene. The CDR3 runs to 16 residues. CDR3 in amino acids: CASSPAGGRNKYEQYF. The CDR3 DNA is TGTGCCAGCAGTCCCGCAGGGGGCAGGAATAAGTACGAGCAGTACTTC.

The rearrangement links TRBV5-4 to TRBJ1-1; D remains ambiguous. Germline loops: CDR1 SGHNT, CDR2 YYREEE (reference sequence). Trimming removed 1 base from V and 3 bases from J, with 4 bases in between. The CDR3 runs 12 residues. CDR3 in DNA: TGTGCCAGCAGCTTGATGTACACTGAAGCTTTCTTT. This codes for CASSLMYTEAFF.

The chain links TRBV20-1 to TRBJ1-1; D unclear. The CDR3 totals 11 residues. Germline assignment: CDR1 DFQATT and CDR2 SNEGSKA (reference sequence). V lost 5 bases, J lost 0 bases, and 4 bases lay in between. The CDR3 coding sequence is TGCAGTGCTCCGTTGAACACTGAAGCTTTCTTT. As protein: CSAPLNTEAFF.

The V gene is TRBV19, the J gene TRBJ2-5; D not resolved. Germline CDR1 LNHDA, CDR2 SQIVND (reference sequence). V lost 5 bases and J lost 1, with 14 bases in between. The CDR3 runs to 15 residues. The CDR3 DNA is TGTGCCAGTAGTCCCCGCGGATACTTCCAAGAGACCCAGTACTTC. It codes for CASSPRGYFQETQYF.

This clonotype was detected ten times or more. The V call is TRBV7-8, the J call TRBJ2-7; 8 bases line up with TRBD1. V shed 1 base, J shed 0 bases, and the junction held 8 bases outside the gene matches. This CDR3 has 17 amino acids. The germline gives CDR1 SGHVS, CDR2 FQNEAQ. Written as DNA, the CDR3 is TGTGCCAGCAGCTTAGGGGCTCCGGGACAGGTCTCCTACGAGCAGTACTTC. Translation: CASSLGAPGQVSYEQYF. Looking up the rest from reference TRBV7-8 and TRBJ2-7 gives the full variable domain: GAGVSQSPRYKVAKRGQDVALRCDPISGHVSLFWYQQALGQGPEFLTYFQNEAQLDKSGLPSDRFFAERPEGSVSTLKIQRTQQEDSAVYLCASSLGAPGQVSYEQYFGPGTRLTVT.

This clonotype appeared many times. The CDR3 loop is CASSARLAERGEQFF. The CDR3, as DNA: TGTGCCAGCAGCGCCCGACTAGCGGAGAGGGGTGAGCAGTTCTTC. The chain is built from TRBV7-9 and TRBJ2-1; 9 positions agree with TRBD2. CDR1 is SEHNR and CDR2 is FQNEAQ in the germline V gene (reference sequence). J gave up 9 bases and V 5 bases, and 11 bases lay outside the gene matches. The CDR3 has 15 amino acids.

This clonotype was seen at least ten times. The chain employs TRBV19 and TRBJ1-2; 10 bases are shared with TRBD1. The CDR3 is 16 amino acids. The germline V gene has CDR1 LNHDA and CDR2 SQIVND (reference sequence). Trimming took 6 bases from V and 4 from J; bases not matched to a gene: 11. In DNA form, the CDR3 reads TGTGCCAGTAGATCCCCGGCGACAGGGGGCACCTATGGCTACACCTTC. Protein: CASRSPATGGTYGYTF.